The entry below describes one T cell receptor (beta chain). Its matching antigen is unknown. Profiled with immunoSEQ multiplex PCR; TCRdb holds only in-frame clones, not every one. The sample comprises around 340,000 clones, around 89% of which are singletons, and around 5% rests with the top ten. The sample comes from a study of Ad26.COV2.S vaccination and SARS-CoV-2 variants. Looking at the study overall: Participants got Ad26.COV2.S intramuscularly, once or twice 56 days apart.

V gave up 5 bases and J gave up 2 bases; unmatched junction bases: 7. There are 16 residues in the CDR3. The germline gives CDR1 SGHAT, CDR2 FQNNGV. Specified treatment: over 15 received Ad26.COV2.S at low or high dose, single or two shots; 5 received placebo; per-sample allocation not given. At day 63 after the first vaccine or placebo injection, samples were drawn. General observations from the study: Non-spike TCR breadth was similar in vaccine and placebo recipients.

The chain joins TRBV11-2 to TRBJ2-1; 9 bases are a match to TRBD2. The source material was peripheral blood, sampled in a trial of Ad26.COV2.S vaccine versus placebo. The sequence was collected from a person aged 18 to 59 who received the Ad26.COV2.S COVID-19 vaccine or a placebo. Here the CDR3 reads CASSPRLAEAYNEQFF. CDR3 coding DNA: TGTGCCAGCAGCCCAAGACTAGCGGAAGCCTACAATGAGCAGTTCTTC.